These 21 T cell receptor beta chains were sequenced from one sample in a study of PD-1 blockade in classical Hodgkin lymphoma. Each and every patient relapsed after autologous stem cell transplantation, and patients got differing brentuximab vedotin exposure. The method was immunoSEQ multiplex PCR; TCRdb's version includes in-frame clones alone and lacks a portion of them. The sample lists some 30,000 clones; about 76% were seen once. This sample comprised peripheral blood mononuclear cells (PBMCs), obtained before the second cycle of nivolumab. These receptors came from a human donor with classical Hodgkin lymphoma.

CDR3 coding DNA: TGTGCCAGCAGTGTACTACAGGGGGCTACCGGGGAGCTGTTTTTT. This codes for CASSVLQGATGELFF. The genes are TRBV6-1 and TRBJ2-2; 9 bases are shared with TRBD1. Germline CDR1 MNHNS, CDR2 SASEGT. The CDR3 is 15 amino acids. The junction had 5 bases not matched to a gene; V was cut back by 4 bases and J by 5 bases.

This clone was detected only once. CDR3 region: CASGSLDREPQHF. The CDR3 region has the DNA TGTGCCAGCGGATCCCTCGACAGGGAGCCCCAGCATTTT. The chain combines TRBV27 with TRBJ1-5, with TRBD1 identical over 7 bases. Trimming removed 8 bases from V and 8 bases from J; junction bases left unmatched: 9. CDR3 length: 13 amino acids. Germline assignment: CDR1 MNHEY and CDR2 SMNVEV (reference sequence).

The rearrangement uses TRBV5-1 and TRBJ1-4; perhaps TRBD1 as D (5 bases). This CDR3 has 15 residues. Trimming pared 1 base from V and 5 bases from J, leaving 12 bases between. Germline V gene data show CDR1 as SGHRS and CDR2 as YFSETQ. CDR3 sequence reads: CASSLFRGPNEKLFF. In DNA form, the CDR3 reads TGCGCCAGCAGCTTGTTTAGGGGTCCAAATGAAAAACTGTTTTTT.

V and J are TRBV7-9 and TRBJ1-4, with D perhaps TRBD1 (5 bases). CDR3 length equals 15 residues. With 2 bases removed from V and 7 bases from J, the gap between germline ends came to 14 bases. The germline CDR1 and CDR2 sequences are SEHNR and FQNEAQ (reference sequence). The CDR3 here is CASSLRREFGEKLFF. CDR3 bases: TGTGCCAGCAGCTTACGCAGGGAGTTCGGTGAAAAACTGTTTTTT.

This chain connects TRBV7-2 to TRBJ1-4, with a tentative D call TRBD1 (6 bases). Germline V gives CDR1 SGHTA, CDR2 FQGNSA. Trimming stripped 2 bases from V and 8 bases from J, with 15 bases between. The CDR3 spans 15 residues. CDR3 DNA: TGTGCCAGCAGCTTACCAATGCAGGGGAAGGAAAAACTGTTTTTT. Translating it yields CASSLPMQGKEKLFF.

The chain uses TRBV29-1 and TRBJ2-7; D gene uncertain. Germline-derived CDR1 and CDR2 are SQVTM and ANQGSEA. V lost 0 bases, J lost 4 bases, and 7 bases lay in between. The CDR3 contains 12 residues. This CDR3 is CSVEDGRYEQYF. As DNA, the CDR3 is TGCAGCGTTGAAGATGGACGGTACGAGCAGTACTTC.

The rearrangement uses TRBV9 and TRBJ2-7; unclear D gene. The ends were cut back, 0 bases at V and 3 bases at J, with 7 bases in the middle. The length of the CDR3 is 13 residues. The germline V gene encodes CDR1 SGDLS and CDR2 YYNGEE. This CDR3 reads CASSVGHNYEQYF. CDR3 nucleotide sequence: TGTGCCAGCAGCGTAGGACACAACTACGAGCAGTACTTC.

Here the CDR3 reads CASSPYYEQYF. Here the CDR3 DNA reads TGTGCCAGCAGCCCTTACTACGAGCAGTACTTC. The J gene is TRBJ2-7, the V gene TRBV7-9; D is unresolved. The CDR3 spans 11 residues. V dropped 5 bases and J dropped 3 bases, with 5 bases sitting between them. Looked up from germline, CDR1 is SEHNR and CDR2 is FQNEAQ (reference sequence). Based on the CDR3 plus reference TRBV7-9 and TRBJ2-7, the full variable domain is DTGVSQNPRHKITKRGQNVTFRCDPISEHNRLYWYRQTLGQGPEFLTYFQNEAQLEKSRLLSDRFSAERPKGSFSTLEIQRTEQGDSAMYLCASSPYYEQYFGPGTRLTVT.

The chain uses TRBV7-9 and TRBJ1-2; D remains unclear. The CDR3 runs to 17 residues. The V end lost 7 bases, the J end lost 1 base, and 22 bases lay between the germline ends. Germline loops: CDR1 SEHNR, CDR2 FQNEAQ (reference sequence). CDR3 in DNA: TGTGCCAGCACCGACCCCCACTTAGAGGGTGGTAACTATGGCTACACCTTC. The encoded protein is CASTDPHLEGGNYGYTF.

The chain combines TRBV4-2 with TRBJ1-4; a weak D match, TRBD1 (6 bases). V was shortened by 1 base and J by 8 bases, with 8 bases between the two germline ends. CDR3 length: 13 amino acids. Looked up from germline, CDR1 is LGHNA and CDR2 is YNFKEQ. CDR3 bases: TGTGCCAGCAGCCAAGTAGGACAGGAAAAACTGTTTTTT. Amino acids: CASSQVGQEKLFF.

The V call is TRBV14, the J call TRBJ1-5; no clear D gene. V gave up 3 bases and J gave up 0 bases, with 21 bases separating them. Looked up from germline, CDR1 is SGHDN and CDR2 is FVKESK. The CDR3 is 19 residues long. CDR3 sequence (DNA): TGTGCCAGCAGCCACTCTAAGAGCCTTCATAGTTATAGCAATCAGCCCCAGCATTTT. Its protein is CASSHSKSLHSYSNQPQHF.

CDR3 sequence reads: CASSYSGGNTIYF. The CDR3 region has the DNA TGTGCCAGCAGTTACTCAGGTGGAAACACCATATATTTT. The chain joins TRBV6-6 to TRBJ1-3; D gene ambiguous. The CDR3 has 13 residues. CDR1 and CDR2 from the germline V gene are MNHNY and SVGAGI (reference sequence). The germline V and J ends were trimmed by 0 bases and 3 bases, with 3 bases remaining between them.

The CDR3 is CASSYSGIHQEQYF. In DNA, the CDR3 is TGTGCCAGCAGTTACTCCGGGATCCACCAAGAGCAGTACTTC. This chain joins TRBV6-6 and TRBJ2-7, with D perhaps matching TRBD2 (5 bases). V was cut by 0 bases and J by 7 bases, with 13 bases left in between. The CDR3 consists of 14 residues. From germline, CDR1 is MNHNY and CDR2 SVGAGI (reference sequence).

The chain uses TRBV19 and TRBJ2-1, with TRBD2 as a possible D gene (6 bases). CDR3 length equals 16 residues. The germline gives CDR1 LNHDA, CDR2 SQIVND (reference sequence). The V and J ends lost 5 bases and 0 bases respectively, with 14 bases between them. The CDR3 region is CASSPMEGSSYNEQFF. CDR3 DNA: TGTGCCAGTAGTCCCATGGAGGGGAGCTCCTACAATGAGCAGTTCTTC.

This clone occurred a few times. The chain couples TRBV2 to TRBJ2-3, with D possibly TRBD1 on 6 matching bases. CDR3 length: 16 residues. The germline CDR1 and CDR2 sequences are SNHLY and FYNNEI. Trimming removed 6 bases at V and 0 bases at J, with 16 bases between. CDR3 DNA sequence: TGTGCCAGCAGCGGACCCCCGCAGGGGAGCACAGATACGCAGTATTTT. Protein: CASSGPPQGSTDTQYF.

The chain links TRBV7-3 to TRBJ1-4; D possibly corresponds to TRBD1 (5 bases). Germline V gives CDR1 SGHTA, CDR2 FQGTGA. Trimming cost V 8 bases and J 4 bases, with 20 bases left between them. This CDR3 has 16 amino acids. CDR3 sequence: CASSHWQGDGNEKLFF. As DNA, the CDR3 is TGTGCCAGCTCCCATTGGCAGGGTGATGGTAATGAAAAACTGTTTTTT.

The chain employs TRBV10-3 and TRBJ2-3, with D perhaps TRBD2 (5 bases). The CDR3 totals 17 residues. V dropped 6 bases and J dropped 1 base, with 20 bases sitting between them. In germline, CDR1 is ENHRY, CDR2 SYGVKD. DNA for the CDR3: TGTGCCATCAGCGTTAGTCCTCCCGCGGAGGGCACAGATACGCAGTATTTT. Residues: CAISVSPPAEGTDTQYF.

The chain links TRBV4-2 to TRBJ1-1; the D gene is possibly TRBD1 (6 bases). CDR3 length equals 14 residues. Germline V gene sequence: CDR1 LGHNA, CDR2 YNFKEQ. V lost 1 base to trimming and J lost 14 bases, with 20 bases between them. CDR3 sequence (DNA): TGTGCCAGCAGCCAAGGGGTGGGGGGGGCTGAGAGGTTCTTT. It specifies CASSQGVGGAERFF.

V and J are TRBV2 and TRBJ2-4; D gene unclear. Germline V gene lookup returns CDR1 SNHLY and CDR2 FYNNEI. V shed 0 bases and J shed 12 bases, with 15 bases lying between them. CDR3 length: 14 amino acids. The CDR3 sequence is CASSEAPMAGPQYF. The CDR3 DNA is TGTGCCAGCAGTGAAGCGCCTATGGCCGGGCCTCAGTACTTC.

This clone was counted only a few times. The CDR3 coding sequence is TGTGCCAGCAGCCGCTCGAACAGGGGATTTGACGGGGAGCTGTTTTTT. Translation: CASSRSNRGFDGELFF. V usage is TRBV7-8 and J usage is TRBJ2-2; TRBD1 aligns across 7 bases. The V gene end was trimmed by 5 bases and the J gene end by 7 bases; junction bases not matched to a gene: 13. CDR3 length: 16 residues. The V gene's germline CDR1 is SGHVS and CDR2 FQNEAQ.

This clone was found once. The CDR3 DNA sequence: TGTGCCAGCAGTCCCGTATGGACTAATGAAAAACTGTTTTTT. Translating it yields CASSPVWTNEKLFF. The chain uses TRBV28 and TRBJ1-4; no clear D. The V gene's germline CDR1 is MDHEN and CDR2 SYDVKM. This CDR3 comprises 14 residues. The V end lost 5 bases, the J end lost 2 bases, and 9 bases lay between the germline ends. Based on the CDR3 plus reference TRBV28 and TRBJ1-4, the full variable domain is DVKVTQSSRYLVKRTGEKVFLECVQDMDHENMFWYRQDPGLGLRLIYFSYDVKMKEKGDIPEGYSVSREKKERFSLILESASTNQTSMYLCASSPVWTNEKLFFGSGTQLSVL.